This TCR beta chain was retrieved from a study of human T cells and chemical hapten exposure. As for the study in general: Slight volume differences across pooled libraries mainly accounted for varying per-sample TCR yields. Study-wide findings and caveats: High-frequency TCRs, those above 1 in 1000, stayed the same after DPC sensitization.

This clonotype appeared a few times. Its antigen is currently unknown. Indicated time point: healthy volunteer bleed at 6 weeks. RNA extraction used unfractionated whole blood as the source of total RNA. The study's library attached unique molecular identifiers to single cDNA molecules. As processed by the authors: The number of TCRs in each sample had a median of about 96,000 and spanned about 20,000 to 690,600. TCRdb processed the RACE reads anew with MiXCR; each CDR3 protein has one entry. The V and J calls and clone size come from TCRdb's table, not from the authors' own analysis. This table holds roughly 75,000 distinct CDR3 sequences, about 8.6% found once. Looked up from germline, CDR1 is SGDLS and CDR2 is YYNGEE. The CDR3 totals 13 residues. Trimming shortened V by 3 bases and J by 5 bases, and 11 bases separated the two germline ends.

The V gene is TRBV9, the J gene TRBJ2-5, with D perhaps matching TRBD1 (5 bases). The sequenced sample consisted of whole blood. This sequence originates from a female donor in good health. Some clones in this sample may be carry-over from other donors' samples. CDR3 region: CASSGRQRETQYF. Here the CDR3 DNA reads TGTGCCAGCAGCGGCCGACAGCGCGAGACCCAGTACTTC.